This is a list of T cell receptor beta chains from one sample in a study of long-term antiretroviral therapy in people with HIV. The table came from immunoSEQ multiplex PCR; TCRdb's copy has only in-frame clones and leaves some out. Of some 40,000 clones in the sample, about 94% are singletons; the top ten hold 2.2%. The sample consisted of unsorted PBMCs, taken about 9.1 years after starting antiretroviral therapy. The receptors here all came from a man younger than 40 with HIV. Both conserved end residues are part of each CDR3.

cdr3_aa j_call v_call
CASSADRGPAGELFF TRBJ2-2 TRBV25-1
CASSQPGQGSGNTIYF TRBJ1-3 TRBV4-1
CASSPDRGRRGSTEAFF TRBJ1-1 TRBV5-1
CAWSGQSTYGYTF TRBJ1-2 TRBV30
CASRETSASSTDTQYF TRBJ2-3 TRBV2
CASSLSSGTDTGELFF TRBJ2-2 TRBV4-1
CASSVDRGTEAFF TRBJ1-1 TRBV27
CASSLIRGQANEKLFF TRBJ1-4 TRBV7-9
CASSIGGIFEQYF TRBJ2-7 TRBV5-5
CASSLESRDTQYF TRBJ2-3 TRBV11-3
CASSEPARGGESPLHF TRBJ1-6 TRBV6-1
CASSPPGLENNEQFF TRBJ2-1 TRBV5-4
CASSPDGNTEAFF TRBJ1-1 TRBV5-1
CASSIQGIDQETQYF TRBJ2-5 TRBV19
CASSPGEGHQPQHF TRBJ1-5 TRBV5-1
CASSRDFQETQYF TRBJ2-5 TRBV6-5
CASSPQGNYGYTF TRBJ1-2 TRBV2
CASRPHNPARRCPGELFF TRBJ2-2 TRBV12-2
CASSILTGADTEAFF TRBJ1-1 TRBV19
CASSPGLVVADTQYF TRBJ2-3 TRBV4-2
CASSAQGESYNEQFF TRBJ2-1 TRBV9
CAIRRDQPDSSYEQYF TRBJ2-7 TRBV10-3